This entry lists 28 T cell receptor beta chains sequenced from one sample in a study of somatic mutations in cytotoxic T cells in rheumatoid arthritis. Generated by immunoSEQ multiplex PCR, the TCRdb table keeps only in-frame clones and is missing some. Among 15,000 to 20,000 clones listed, approximately 84% were seen once. The sequenced material came from CD8+ T cells sorted from blood. These receptors were obtained from an adult with rheumatoid arthritis.

The sample holds a few counts of this clone. The genes are TRBV19 and TRBJ2-1, with 9 bases lining up with TRBD1. Germline assignment: CDR1 LNHDA and CDR2 SQIVND (reference sequence). Trimming removed 6 bases from V and 3 bases from J; junction bases left unmatched: 6. This CDR3 comprises 15 residues. The CDR3: CASRTRDRDYNEQFF. DNA for the CDR3: TGTGCCAGTAGGACCCGGGACAGGGACTACAATGAGCAGTTCTTC. Full variable domain (rest looked up from reference TRBV19 and TRBJ2-1): DGGITQSPKYLFRKEGQNVTLSCEQNLNHDAMYWYRQDPGQGLRLIYYSQIVNDFQKGDIAEGYSVSREKKESFPLTVTSAQKNPTAFYLCASRTRDRDYNEQFFGPGTRLTVL.

The chain is built from TRBV18 and TRBJ2-7; TRBD1 matches at 8 bases. V was clipped by 0 bases and J by 1 base; unmatched bases: 14. Germline CDR1 is KGHSH and CDR2 is LQKENI. The CDR3 length is 19 residues. DNA of the CDR3: TGTGCCAGCTCACCACCGGGGACAGGTTTTCTTAGGTGGTCCTACGAGCAGTACTTC. The encoded protein is CASSPPGTGFLRWSYEQYF.

The chain employs TRBV11-2 and TRBJ2-7, with 11 bases identical to TRBD1. With V trimmed by 0 bases and J by 7 bases, 2 bases remained unmatched. Germline V lookup: CDR1 SGHAT, CDR2 FQNNGV. This CDR3 region has 14 residues. The CDR3 region is CASSLEDRGREQYF. The CDR3 DNA reads TGTGCCAGCAGCTTAGAGGACAGGGGGCGGGAGCAGTACTTC.

The genes are TRBV11-2 and TRBJ1-1; no clear D gene. The CDR3 is made up of 15 amino acids. V was trimmed by 3 bases and J by 6 bases, leaving 17 bases between them. Germline assignment: CDR1 SGHAT and CDR2 FQNNGV. In nucleotides, the CDR3 is TGTGCCAGCAGCTTTACTGGTGGATTAAACCCTGAAGCTTTCTTT. Encoded protein: CASSFTGGLNPEAFF. The complete variable domain, with remaining parts taken from reference TRBV11-2 and TRBJ1-1, reads EAGVAQSPRYKIIEKRQSVAFWCNPISGHATLYWYQQILGQGPKLLIQFQNNGVVDDSQLPKDRFSAERLKGVDSTLKIQPAKLEDSAVYLCASSFTGGLNPEAFFGQGTRLTVV.

The J gene is TRBJ2-7, the V gene TRBV12-5, with unresolved D. Germline V gene data show CDR1 as LGHNT and CDR2 as FRNRAP. The V end lost 3 bases, the J end lost 2 bases, and 11 bases lay between the germline ends. The CDR3 covers 14 residues. The CDR3 nucleotides read TGTGCTAGTGGTTTTTTTGCGAAACCCTACGAGCAGTACTTC. It yields the protein CASGFFAKPYEQYF.

This clone was seen once. V and J are TRBV7-6 and TRBJ1-5, with a possible D match to TRBD1 (5 bases). V lost 2 bases and J lost 6, with 17 bases in between. This CDR3 region has 16 residues. Looked up from germline, CDR1 is SGHVS and CDR2 is FNYEAQ. CDR3 bases: TGTGCCAGCAGCTTAAGGCAGGGAGAGGCAGGTCAGCCCCAGCATTTT. It specifies CASSLRQGEAGQPQHF. The complete variable domain, with remaining parts taken from reference TRBV7-6 and TRBJ1-5, reads GAGVSQSPRYKVTKRGQDVALRCDPISGHVSLYWYRQALGQGPEFLTYFNYEAQQDKSGLPNDRFSAERPEGSISTLTIQRTEQRDSAMYRCASSLRQGEAGQPQHFGDGTRLSIL.

The chain links TRBV6-4 to TRBJ2-3; perhaps TRBD1 as D (6 bases). The CDR3 sequence is 15 residues long. The germline V gene encodes CDR1 MRHNA and CDR2 SNTAGT. The V and J ends lost 7 bases and 0 bases respectively, with 14 bases between them. CDR3 residues: CASNMDSSSTDTQYF. CDR3 sequence (DNA): TGTGCCAGCAATATGGACAGCTCTAGCACAGATACGCAGTATTTT.

The V call is TRBV2, the J call TRBJ2-7; D gene unclear. The CDR3 contains 12 residues. Germline CDR1 and CDR2: SNHLY and FYNNEI. With 4 bases removed from V and 5 bases from J, the gap between germline ends came to 9 bases. CDR3 sequence: CASSVDRDEQYF. DNA of the CDR3: TGTGCCAGCAGTGTAGACCGAGACGAGCAGTACTTC.

The chain employs TRBV27 and TRBJ2-5; 8 nucleotides line up with TRBD1. Looked up from germline, CDR1 is MNHEY and CDR2 is SMNVEV (reference sequence). This CDR3 contains 16 residues. V lost 3 bases, J lost 5 bases, and 11 bases stayed unmatched. CDR3 loop: CASSFRQGTVGETQYF. In DNA form, the CDR3 reads TGTGCCAGCAGTTTTCGACAGGGGACGGTAGGGGAGACCCAGTACTTC.

This clone has only one observation. The chain uses TRBV7-2 and TRBJ2-1; the D gene is possibly TRBD1 (6 bases). The V end was cut by 1 base, the J end by 15 bases, with 10 bases between. Germline loops: CDR1 SGHTA, CDR2 FQGNSA. CDR3 size: 11 residues. The CDR3 nucleotides are TGTGCCAGCAGCTTAGACAGGGCGGTGTTCTTC. Amino acids: CASSLDRAVFF.

The chain joins TRBV9 to TRBJ1-1; tentative D call: TRBD1 (5 bases). The CDR3 runs 13 residues. The germline V gene has CDR1 SGDLS and CDR2 YYNGEE. The V and J ends lost 4 bases and 4 bases respectively, with 11 bases between them. For the CDR3, the DNA is TGTGCCAGCAGCTCAGAAGGGGTCACTGAAGCTTTCTTT. Protein sequence: CASSSEGVTEAFF.

V gene TRBV5-1 combines with J gene TRBJ2-5; D uncertain. This CDR3 comprises 13 residues. Germline V gene sequence: CDR1 SGHRS, CDR2 YFSETQ. With 7 bases removed from V and 5 bases from J, the gap between germline ends came to 15 bases. The CDR3 here is CASARWPAETQYF. CDR3 nucleotides: TGCGCCAGCGCGAGGTGGCCGGCGGAGACCCAGTACTTC.

V and J are TRBV2 and TRBJ2-7, with unresolved D. CDR1 is SNHLY and CDR2 is FYNNEI in the germline V gene. V was clipped by 8 bases and J by 1 base, with 18 bases between them. This CDR3 region has 15 residues. Here the CDR3 reads CASPPGASRSYEQYF. The DNA of the CDR3 is TGTGCCAGCCCCCCCGGCGCGTCTAGGTCCTACGAGCAGTACTTC.

The chain couples TRBV9 to TRBJ2-3, with 10 bases fitting TRBD1. V lost 3 bases to trimming and J lost 3 bases; unmatched junction nucleotides: 7. Looked up from germline, CDR1 is SGDLS and CDR2 is YYNGEE. The CDR3 extends over 16 amino acids. CDR3 DNA sequence: TGTGCCAGCAGCGGGACAGGGGGGACGGTGACAGATACGCAGTATTTT. This translates into CASSGTGGTVTDTQYF.

The chain employs TRBV27 and TRBJ1-1, with D hard to call. CDR3 length: 13 residues. Trimming pared 4 bases from V and 3 bases from J, leaving 9 bases between. The germline V gene has CDR1 MNHEY and CDR2 SMNVEV (reference sequence). CDR3 sequence reads: CASSSSWYTEAFF. DNA for the CDR3: TGTGCCAGCAGTTCTAGTTGGTACACTGAAGCTTTCTTT.

The rearrangement links TRBV18 to TRBJ1-1; D is possibly TRBD1 (5 bases). The V end lost 4 bases, the J end lost 1 base, and 16 bases lay between the germline ends. Germline V gene sequence: CDR1 KGHSH, CDR2 LQKENI. The CDR3 loop spans 16 amino acids. CDR3 nucleotides: TGTGCCAGCTCACACACGCCCCGGCAGGGGAACACTGAAGCTTTCTTT. It codes for CASSHTPRQGNTEAFF.

This sequence joins TRBV29-1 and TRBJ2-5, with TRBD1 matching over 9 bases. The J call is in doubt because the DNA end fits TRBJ2-7 better. CDR1 and CDR2 (germline): SQVTM, ANQGSEA. The CDR3 has 15 amino acids. CDR3 bases: TGCAGCGTTGAAACCGGGACAGGGAAGCTATACGAGCAGTACTTC. As protein: CSVETGTGKLYEQYF.

By its share, this clone is large. This chain joins TRBV4-1 and TRBJ2-2; TRBD2 aligns across 10 bases. V dropped 4 bases and J dropped 7; count of bases not matched to a gene: 15. This CDR3 region has 18 residues. CDR1 and CDR2 (germline): MGHRA, YSYEKL. CDR3 residues: CASSPPERGGRFFGELFF. Written as DNA, the CDR3 is TGCGCCAGCAGCCCGCCGGAGCGGGGGGGCCGTTTTTTCGGGGAGCTGTTTTTT.

The rearrangement links TRBV6-6 to TRBJ2-1, with TRBD1 matching over 7 bases. The CDR3 extends over 15 amino acids. Germline V gene sequence: CDR1 MNHNY, CDR2 SVGAGI (reference sequence). With 6 bases clipped from V and 2 bases from J, the junction kept 7 bases outside the gene matches. Here the CDR3 reads CASRMDRLPYNEQFF. As DNA, the CDR3 is TGTGCCAGCAGAATGGACAGGCTTCCCTACAATGAGCAGTTCTTC.

The chain links TRBV19 to TRBJ2-1; TRBD2 agrees at 7 bases. The length of the CDR3 is 12 residues. J was trimmed by 10 bases and V by 10 bases; bases with no gene match: 10. Germline CDR1 reads LNHDA; CDR2 reads SQIVND (reference sequence). CDR3 amino acids: CATSPGTTEQFF. CDR3 nucleotides: TGTGCCACCTCTCCCGGGACTACCGAGCAGTTCTTC.

The genes are TRBV7-2 and TRBJ1-4, with 10 bases identical to TRBD1. This CDR3 region has 16 residues. The germline V gene has CDR1 SGHTA and CDR2 FQGNSA. Trimming removed 5 bases from V and 8 bases from J; junction bases left unmatched: 11. In nucleotides, the CDR3 is TGTGCCAGCAGCCCCTTTTCCGGGACAGGGGTGGAAAAACTGTTTTTT. Translated, it gives CASSPFSGTGVEKLFF. Combining the CDR3 with reference TRBV7-2 and TRBJ1-4 gives the whole variable domain GAGVSQSPSNKVTEKGKDVELRCDPISGHTALYWYRQSLGQGLEFLIYFQGNSAPDKSGLPSDRFSAERTGGSVSTLTIQRTQQEDSAVYLCASSPFSGTGVEKLFFGSGTQLSVL.

This clone has just a few counts. The chain employs TRBV28 and TRBJ1-1, with TRBD1 matching 7 bases. CDR1 is MDHEN, CDR2 SYDVKM, per germline. The CDR3 consists of 15 residues. V lost 5 bases and J lost 3; bases outside the gene matches: 9. CDR3 nucleotides: TGTGCCAGCAGTCCCCAGACAGGGATTTACACTGAAGCTTTCTTT. Translating gives CASSPQTGIYTEAFF.

The chain recombines TRBV5-1 with TRBJ1-1; D might be TRBD1 (5 bases). V was clipped by 4 bases and J by 10 bases, with 17 bases between them. The CDR3 totals 13 residues. Looked up from germline, CDR1 is SGHRS and CDR2 is YFSETQ. The CDR3 here is CASSKGTYWGAFF. In nucleotides, the CDR3 is TGCGCCAGCAGCAAGGGGACGTATTGGGGAGCTTTCTTT.

V and J are TRBV7-9 and TRBJ1-4; D is unclear. The CDR3 spans 13 residues. Looked up from germline, CDR1 is SEHNR and CDR2 is FQNEAQ (reference sequence). Trimming shortened V by 5 bases and J by 8 bases, and 12 bases separated the two germline ends. The CDR3 loop reads CASSPPGEEKLFF. The CDR3 DNA is TGTGCCAGCAGCCCCCCCGGGGAAGAAAAACTGTTTTTT.

The J gene is TRBJ1-4, the V gene TRBV11-2; no clear D. Per the germline V gene, CDR1 is SGHAT and CDR2 is FQNNGV. V dropped 1 base and J dropped 3 bases, with 6 bases sitting between them. CDR3 length equals 14 residues. The CDR3 reads CASSLATSNEKLFF. Here the CDR3 DNA reads TGTGCCAGCAGCTTAGCTACCTCTAATGAAAAACTGTTTTTT.

The chain recombines TRBV7-9 with TRBJ2-7; unclear D gene. Germline lookup yields CDR1 SEHNR and CDR2 FQNEAQ (reference sequence). CDR3 length: 12 residues. The V end lost 6 bases, the J end lost 0 bases, and 6 bases lay between the germline ends. The CDR3 region is CASSPPSYEQYF. The CDR3 DNA is TGTGCCAGCAGTCCACCCTCCTACGAGCAGTACTTC.

This chain connects TRBV7-9 to TRBJ2-5; 8 nucleotides line up with TRBD2. The J segment lost 1 base and the V segment lost 6 bases, leaving 4 bases of the junction unmatched. The CDR3 contains 14 residues. Germline-derived CDR1 and CDR2 are SEHNR and FQNEAQ (reference sequence). The CDR3 DNA follows: TGTGCCAGCAGAGGCGGGGGGAGCCAAGAGACCCAGTACTTC. This translates into CASRGGGSQETQYF.

This chain connects TRBV19 to TRBJ2-5; no definite D call. Germline CDR1 and CDR2: LNHDA and SQIVND (reference sequence). Trimming removed 4 bases at V and 4 bases at J, with 7 bases between. The CDR3 is 12 residues long. The CDR3 region has the DNA TGTGCCAGTAGTACTGACCGAGAGACCCAGTACTTC. It yields the protein CASSTDRETQYF.